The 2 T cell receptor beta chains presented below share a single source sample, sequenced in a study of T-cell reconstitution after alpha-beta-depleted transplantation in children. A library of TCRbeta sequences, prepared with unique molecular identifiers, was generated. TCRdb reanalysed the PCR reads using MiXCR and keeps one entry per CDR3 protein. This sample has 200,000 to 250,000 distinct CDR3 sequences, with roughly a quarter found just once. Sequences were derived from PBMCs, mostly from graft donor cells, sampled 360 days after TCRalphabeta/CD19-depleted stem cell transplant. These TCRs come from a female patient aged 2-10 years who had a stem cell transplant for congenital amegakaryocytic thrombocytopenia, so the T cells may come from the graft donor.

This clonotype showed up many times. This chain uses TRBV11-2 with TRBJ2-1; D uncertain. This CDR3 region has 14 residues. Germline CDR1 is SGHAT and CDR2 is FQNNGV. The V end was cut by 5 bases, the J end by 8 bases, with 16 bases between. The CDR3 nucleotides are TGTGCCAGCAGCAACCCCCCGCTAGTCCATGAGCAGTTCTTC. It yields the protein CASSNPPLVHEQFF.

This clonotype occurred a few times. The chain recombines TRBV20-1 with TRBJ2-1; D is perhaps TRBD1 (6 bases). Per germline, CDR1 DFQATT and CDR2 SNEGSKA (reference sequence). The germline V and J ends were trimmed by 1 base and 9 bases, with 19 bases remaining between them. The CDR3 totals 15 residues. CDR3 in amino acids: CSARVNPSPQGEQFF. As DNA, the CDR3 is TGCAGTGCTAGAGTAAACCCCTCCCCACAGGGTGAGCAGTTCTTC.